The 19 T cell receptor beta chains reported below all come from one sample, sequenced in a study of blood T cell repertoires in COVID-19. Data came from immunoSEQ multiplex PCR; TCRdb stores just in-frame clones and leaves some out. The table shows approximately 82,000 clones, with roughly 80% occurring only once. The sequencing input was peripheral blood. The receptors come from a woman aged 65 to 85 with active or convalescent COVID-19.

The genes are TRBV9 and TRBJ1-4, with 7 nucleotides matching TRBD1. The V gene's germline CDR1 is SGDLS and CDR2 YYNGEE. The CDR3 is made up of 15 amino acids. V trimming: 0 bases; J trimming: 10 bases; junction bases outside the gene matches: 9. The CDR3 DNA reads as TGTGCCAGCAGCGTAGGGGAACAGGGGTCGGGAAAACTGTTTTTT. Protein: CASSVGEQGSGKLFF.

The V and J genes are TRBV3-1 (or the pseudogene TRBV3-2) and TRBJ2-1; a weak D match, TRBD2 (6 bases). Germline V gene lookup returns CDR1 LGHDT and CDR2 YNNKEL (reference sequence). CDR3 length: 13 amino acids. Trimming shortened V by 3 bases and J by 10 bases, and 13 bases separated the two germline ends. CDR3 nucleotide sequence: TGTGCCAGCAGCCAGTCTAGCGTTCGGGAGCAGTTCTTC. Encoded protein: CASSQSSVREQFF.

Only a few counts were recorded for this clone. This rearrangement joins TRBV12-3 or TRBV12-4 to TRBJ2-7; D possibly corresponds to TRBD1 (5 bases). The CDR3 is 13 residues long. The V end lost 1 base, the J end lost 5 bases, and 9 bases lay between the germline ends. The CDR3 loop is CASSLGRADEQYF. CDR3 DNA: TGTGCCAGCAGTTTAGGCAGGGCGGACGAGCAGTACTTC.

This chain uses TRBV6-2 or TRBV6-3 with TRBJ1-2; D remains unclear. In germline, CDR1 is MNHEY, CDR2 SVGEGT. This CDR3 is 12 amino acids long. V was cut by 4 bases and J by 8 bases, with 11 bases left in between. The CDR3 region has the DNA TGTGCCAGCAGTTCGAGGGTGCCCGGCTACACCTTC. It is translated as CASSSRVPGYTF.

The V gene is TRBV6-4, the J gene TRBJ1-6; a possible D gene is TRBD1 (6 bases). CDR1 and CDR2 from the germline V gene are MRHNA and SNTAGT. V was shortened by 3 bases and J by 3 bases, with 12 bases between the two germline ends. The CDR3 has 16 amino acids. The DNA of the CDR3 is TGTGCCAGCAGTGAGTTGGGACAAGGCTATAATTCACCCCTCCACTTT. Encoded protein: CASSELGQGYNSPLHF.

This clone was observed a single time. The V gene is TRBV5-1, the J gene TRBJ1-5, with 11 nucleotides matching TRBD1. V lost 4 bases to trimming and J lost 2 bases; unmatched junction nucleotides: 5. The CDR3 consists of 16 residues. Germline values: CDR1 SGHRS, CDR2 YFSETQ. The CDR3 protein is CASSPGTGGGNQPQHF. DNA for the CDR3: TGCGCCAGCAGCCCGGGGACAGGGGGTGGCAATCAGCCCCAGCATTTT.

The V and J genes are TRBV28 and TRBJ1-3; possibly TRBD1 for D (5 bases). The CDR3 loop spans 17 amino acids. Germline assignment: CDR1 MDHEN and CDR2 SYDVKM. The germline V and J ends were trimmed by 1 base and 0 bases, with 13 bases remaining between them. CDR3 DNA sequence: TGTGCCAGCAGTTTATCAGGAGGGGTCCCCTCTGGAAACACCATATATTTT. It is translated as CASSLSGGVPSGNTIYF.

The chain uses TRBV6-5 and TRBJ1-2, with D perhaps TRBD1 (5 bases). Germline CDR1 and CDR2: MNHEY and SVGAGI. V lost 2 bases, J lost 6 bases, and 16 bases lay in between. The CDR3 consists of 15 residues. The CDR3, as DNA: TGTGCCAGCAGTTACGGCGGGGCTACCAACCATGGCTACACCTTC. As protein: CASSYGGATNHGYTF.

V gene TRBV7-8 combines with J gene TRBJ1-5, with D maybe TRBD1 (6 bases). CDR1 and CDR2 from the germline V gene are SGHVS and FQNEAQ. The V end lost 1 base, the J end lost 4 bases, and 8 bases lay between the germline ends. The CDR3 contains 14 residues. The CDR3 nucleotides are TGTGCCAGCAGCTTAGGCCAGGGGAATCAGCCCCAGCATTTT. This sequence encodes CASSLGQGNQPQHF.

The chain recombines TRBV7-2 with TRBJ2-5; 11 bases agree with TRBD2. Germline V gene sequence: CDR1 SGHTA, CDR2 FQGNSA. This CDR3 has 17 amino acids. V shed 5 bases and J 5 bases; nucleotides not matched to a gene: 13. The CDR3 is CASSRTRLAGGEETQYF. The CDR3 DNA sequence: TGTGCCAGCAGCCGTACCCGATTAGCGGGGGGGGAGGAGACCCAGTACTTC. The full variable domain, completed using reference TRBV7-2 and TRBJ2-5, is GAGVSQSPSNKVTEKGKDVELRCDPISGHTALYWYRQSLGQGLEFLIYFQGNSAPDKSGLPSDRFSAERTGGSVSTLTIQRTQQEDSAVYLCASSRTRLAGGEETQYFGPGTRLLVL.

The CDR3 region is CASSHPGRTHLGFDEQFF. CDR3 DNA sequence: TGTGCCAGCAGCCACCCGGGGAGGACCCATTTGGGGTTCGATGAGCAGTTCTTC. The chain joins TRBV3-1 (or the pseudogene TRBV3-2) to TRBJ2-1, with D tentatively TRBD2 (6 bases). Germline-derived CDR1 and CDR2 are LGHDT and YNNKEL (reference sequence). Trimming cost V 3 bases and J 8 bases, with 26 bases left between them. CDR3 size: 18 residues.

This clone was counted a few times. The chain joins TRBV7-2 to TRBJ1-5; 8 bases are a match to TRBD1. The CDR3 spans 14 residues. V was clipped by 5 bases and J by 3 bases; unmatched bases: 3. The germline V gene has CDR1 SGHTA and CDR2 FQGNSA. The CDR3 nucleotides read TGTGCCAGCAGCGACAGGGGTCCCAATCAGCCCCAGCATTTT. This encodes CASSDRGPNQPQHF.

This rearrangement joins TRBV12-3 or TRBV12-4 to TRBJ1-2; 8 positions match TRBD1. This CDR3 is built from 13 residues. The V gene end was trimmed by 8 bases and the J gene end by 5 bases; junction bases not matched to a gene: 7. The CDR3 region has the DNA TGTGCCAGCGCGACAGGGGAGTTTTATGGCTACACCTTC. Residues: CASATGEFYGYTF.

The gene calls are TRBV2 and TRBJ1-5; TRBD1 aligns across 10 bases. This CDR3 is 13 amino acids long. The germline V gene encodes CDR1 SNHLY and CDR2 FYNNEI. The junction had 11 bases not matched to a gene; V was cut back by 6 bases and J by 15 bases. Written as DNA, the CDR3 is TGTGCCAGCAGGGGACAGGGGCACCACCTAAGGCATTTT. It yields the protein CASRGQGHHLRHF. The full variable domain, in which reference TRBV2 and TRBJ1-5 provide the parts outside the CDR3, is EPEVTQTPSHQVTQMGQEVILRCVPISNHLYFYWYRQILGQKVEFLVSFYNNEISEKSEIFDDQFSVERPDGSNFTLKIRSTKLEDSAMYFCASRGQGHHLRHFGDGTRLSIL.

The chain is built from TRBV18 and TRBJ1-6, with D hard to call. There are 12 residues in the CDR3. Germline V gives CDR1 KGHSH, CDR2 LQKENI. The V end lost 4 bases, the J end lost 7 bases, and 5 bases lay between the germline ends. The CDR3 DNA reads TGTGCCAGCTCACTAATCAATTCACCCCTCCACTTT. It translates to CASSLINSPLHF. The full variable domain, with the rest looked up from reference TRBV18 and TRBJ1-6, is NAGVMQNPRHLVRRRGQEARLRCSPMKGHSHVYWYRQLPEEGLKFMVYLQKENIIDESGMPKERFSAEFPKEGPSILRIQQVVRGDSAAYFCASSLINSPLHFGNGTRLTVT.

This clone was seen once. The V gene is TRBV9, the J gene TRBJ1-2, with D perhaps matching TRBD1 (6 bases). The V and J ends lost 0 bases and 8 bases respectively, with 11 bases between them. CDR3 length: 13 amino acids. CDR1 SGDLS and CDR2 YYNGEE come from the germline V gene. The CDR3 loop reads CASSVVTGGGYTF. The CDR3 DNA sequence: TGTGCCAGCAGCGTAGTAACGGGGGGCGGCTACACCTTC.

This rearrangement joins TRBV3-1 (or the pseudogene TRBV3-2) to TRBJ1-2; 8 bases line up with TRBD1. The CDR3 has 16 amino acids. The V and J ends lost 0 bases and 7 bases, in that order; junction bases with no gene match: 10. Germline-derived CDR1 and CDR2 are LGHDT and YNNKEL (reference sequence). This chain's CDR3 is CASSQDFVQGVRGYTF. The CDR3 coding sequence is TGTGCCAGCAGCCAAGATTTCGTACAGGGGGTACGTGGCTACACCTTC.

This chain uses TRBV5-7 with TRBJ1-3; D unresolved. TRBV5-7 is an ORF for which the function is uncertain. The CDR3 runs 15 residues. V was shortened by 4 bases and J by 4 bases, with 15 bases between the two germline ends. As DNA, the CDR3 is TGTGCCAGCAGCGCCCTAGGAGGCCGGGGAAACACCATATATTTT. As protein: CASSALGGRGNTIYF.

V and J are TRBV5-5 and TRBJ1-1; D is undetermined. Germline CDR1 and CDR2: SGHKS and YYEKEE (reference sequence). The CDR3 covers 15 residues. Trimming removed 0 bases from V and 6 bases from J, with 15 bases in between. CDR3: CASSLVAGTMPEAFF. CDR3 DNA: TGTGCCAGCAGCTTGGTCGCAGGCACCATGCCTGAAGCTTTCTTT.